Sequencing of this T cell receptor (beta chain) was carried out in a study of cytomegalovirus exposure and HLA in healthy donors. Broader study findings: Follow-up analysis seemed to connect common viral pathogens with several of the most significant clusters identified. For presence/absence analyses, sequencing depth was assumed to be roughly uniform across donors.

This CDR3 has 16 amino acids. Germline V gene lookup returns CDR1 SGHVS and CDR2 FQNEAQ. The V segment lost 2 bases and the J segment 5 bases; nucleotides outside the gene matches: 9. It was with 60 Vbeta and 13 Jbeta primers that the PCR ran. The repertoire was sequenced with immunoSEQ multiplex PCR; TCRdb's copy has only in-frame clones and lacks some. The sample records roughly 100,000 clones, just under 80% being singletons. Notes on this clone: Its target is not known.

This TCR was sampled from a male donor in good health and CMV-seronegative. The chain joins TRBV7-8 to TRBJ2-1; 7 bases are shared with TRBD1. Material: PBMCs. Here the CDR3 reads CASSLSRTGKNNEQFF. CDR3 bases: TGTGCCAGCAGCTTATCCCGGACAGGTAAGAACAATGAGCAGTTCTTC.